One sample yielded the 12 T cell receptor beta chains listed below, sequenced in a study of blood T cell repertoires in COVID-19. Data came from immunoSEQ multiplex PCR; TCRdb stores just in-frame clones and leaves some out. The data contain roughly 350,000 clones, under 95% of them singletons. The material sequenced was peripheral blood. These TCRs come from a woman between 18 and 30 years old who had recovered from COVID-19.

The chain has TRBV9 and TRBJ1-1; D remains unclear. Germline V gives CDR1 SGDLS, CDR2 YYNGEE. CDR3 length equals 16 residues. Trimming pared 0 bases from V and 0 bases from J, leaving 12 bases between. The CDR3 nucleotides are TGTGCCAGCAGCGTAGAGGAGGGAGGGATGAACACTGAAGCTTTCTTT. The encoded protein is CASSVEEGGMNTEAFF.

The rearrangement joins TRBV6-5 to TRBJ1-1; TRBD1 is a possible D gene (5 bases). CDR1 is MNHEY and CDR2 is SVGAGI in the germline V gene. This CDR3 is 14 amino acids long. Trimming pared 6 bases from V and 1 base from J, leaving 12 bases between. CDR3 residues: CASSPKGSNTEAFF. The CDR3, as DNA: TGTGCCAGCAGCCCGAAGGGGTCGAACACTGAAGCTTTCTTT.

This rearrangement joins TRBV7-2 to TRBJ2-3; 9 nucleotides agree with TRBD2. The CDR3 length is 17 residues. The junction had 14 bases not matched to a gene; V was cut back by 4 bases and J by 6 bases. Looked up from germline, CDR1 is SGHTA and CDR2 is FQGNSA. CDR3 in amino acids: CASSSPGWREGGDTQYF. The DNA for the CDR3 is TGTGCCAGCAGCTCGCCCGGGTGGCGGGAGGGAGGGGATACGCAGTATTTT.

This chain links TRBV30 with TRBJ2-5; D is possibly TRBD1 (5 bases). The CDR3 totals 14 residues. The ends were cut back, 1 base at V and 4 bases at J, with 13 bases in the middle. CDR1 and CDR2 from the germline V gene are GTSNPN and SVGIG (reference sequence). The CDR3 DNA reads TGTGCCTGGAGTGGGCAGGGAACGAGAGAGACCCAGTACTTC. This translates into CAWSGQGTRETQYF.

J is TRBJ2-1 and V is TRBV15; 8 bases align to TRBD1. This CDR3 contains 16 residues. Per the germline V gene, CDR1 is LNHNV and CDR2 is YYDKDF (reference sequence). The J segment lost 2 bases and the V segment lost 2 bases, leaving 5 bases of the junction unmatched. The CDR3 DNA sequence: TGTGCCACCAGCAGAACCGGGACAGGCACCTACAATGAGCAGTTCTTC. This codes for CATSRTGTGTYNEQFF.

This chain links TRBV5-6 with TRBJ2-3; 8 bases are shared with TRBD2. The V segment lost 6 bases and the J segment 4 bases; nucleotides outside the gene matches: 7. This CDR3 comprises 14 residues. Germline-derived CDR1 and CDR2 are SGHDT and YYEEEE. The CDR3 DNA is TGTGCCAGCACCGAAGCGGGAGCAGCAGATACGCAGTATTTT. Its translation: CASTEAGAADTQYF.

The gene calls are TRBV10-3 and TRBJ2-3; 9 bases map to TRBD2. The CDR3 contains 14 residues. CDR1 ENHRY and CDR2 SYGVKD come from the germline V gene. Trimming cost V 10 bases and J 4 bases; bases outside gene matches: 9. This chain's CDR3 is CATRPAGGSDTQYF. In nucleotides, the CDR3 is TGTGCCACCCGCCCAGCGGGAGGTTCAGATACGCAGTATTTT.

The V and J genes are TRBV15 and TRBJ2-7; TRBD2 matches at 15 bases. V lost 3 bases, J lost 7 bases, and 13 bases stayed unmatched. CDR3 length: 18 residues. The germline CDR1 and CDR2 sequences are LNHNV and YYDKDF (reference sequence). The CDR3 nucleotides read TGTGCCACCAGCAGTTATAAGGGACTAGCGGGAGGATTGGGAGAGCAGTACGTC. Its translation: CATSSYKGLAGGLGEQYV.

The gene calls are TRBV2 and TRBJ2-7, with 15 bases matching TRBD2. Germline CDR1 SNHLY, CDR2 FYNNEI. The CDR3 is made up of 15 amino acids. J gave up 2 bases and V 8 bases, and 4 bases lay outside the gene matches. The CDR3 DNA is TGTGCCAGCGGGACTAGCGGGAGGCCGCCCTACGAGCAGTACGTC. It encodes CASGTSGRPPYEQYV.

The chain links TRBV5-3 to TRBJ2-7, with D maybe TRBD2 (6 bases). TRBV5-3 carries the ORF label, with uncertain function. Trimming took 5 bases from V and 0 from J, leaving 18 bases between them. The CDR3 consists of 16 residues. CDR3 nucleotides: TGTGCCAGAAGATCGGCGGAGGGTTCGTTCTCCTACGAGCAGTACGTC. As protein: CARRSAEGSFSYEQYV.

The CDR3 loop is CASSSRLASYNEQFF. The DNA for the CDR3 is TGTGCCAGCAGCTCCCGACTAGCGTCCTACAATGAGCAGTTCTTC. This rearrangement joins TRBV11-2 to TRBJ2-1; 8 bases are shared with TRBD2. CDR3 length: 15 residues. With V trimmed by 4 bases and J by 1 base, 3 bases remained unmatched. The germline V gene has CDR1 SGHAT and CDR2 FQNNGV.

The chain links TRBV11-2 to TRBJ2-1, with 7 nucleotides matching TRBD2. Looked up from germline, CDR1 is SGHAT and CDR2 is FQNNGV. The CDR3 spans 16 residues. The junction had 13 bases not matched to a gene; V was cut back by 5 bases and J by 6 bases. DNA of the CDR3: TGTGCCAGCAGCAAAGCGGGACTACGATCGGTCAATGAGCAGTTCTTC. Protein sequence: CASSKAGLRSVNEQFF.